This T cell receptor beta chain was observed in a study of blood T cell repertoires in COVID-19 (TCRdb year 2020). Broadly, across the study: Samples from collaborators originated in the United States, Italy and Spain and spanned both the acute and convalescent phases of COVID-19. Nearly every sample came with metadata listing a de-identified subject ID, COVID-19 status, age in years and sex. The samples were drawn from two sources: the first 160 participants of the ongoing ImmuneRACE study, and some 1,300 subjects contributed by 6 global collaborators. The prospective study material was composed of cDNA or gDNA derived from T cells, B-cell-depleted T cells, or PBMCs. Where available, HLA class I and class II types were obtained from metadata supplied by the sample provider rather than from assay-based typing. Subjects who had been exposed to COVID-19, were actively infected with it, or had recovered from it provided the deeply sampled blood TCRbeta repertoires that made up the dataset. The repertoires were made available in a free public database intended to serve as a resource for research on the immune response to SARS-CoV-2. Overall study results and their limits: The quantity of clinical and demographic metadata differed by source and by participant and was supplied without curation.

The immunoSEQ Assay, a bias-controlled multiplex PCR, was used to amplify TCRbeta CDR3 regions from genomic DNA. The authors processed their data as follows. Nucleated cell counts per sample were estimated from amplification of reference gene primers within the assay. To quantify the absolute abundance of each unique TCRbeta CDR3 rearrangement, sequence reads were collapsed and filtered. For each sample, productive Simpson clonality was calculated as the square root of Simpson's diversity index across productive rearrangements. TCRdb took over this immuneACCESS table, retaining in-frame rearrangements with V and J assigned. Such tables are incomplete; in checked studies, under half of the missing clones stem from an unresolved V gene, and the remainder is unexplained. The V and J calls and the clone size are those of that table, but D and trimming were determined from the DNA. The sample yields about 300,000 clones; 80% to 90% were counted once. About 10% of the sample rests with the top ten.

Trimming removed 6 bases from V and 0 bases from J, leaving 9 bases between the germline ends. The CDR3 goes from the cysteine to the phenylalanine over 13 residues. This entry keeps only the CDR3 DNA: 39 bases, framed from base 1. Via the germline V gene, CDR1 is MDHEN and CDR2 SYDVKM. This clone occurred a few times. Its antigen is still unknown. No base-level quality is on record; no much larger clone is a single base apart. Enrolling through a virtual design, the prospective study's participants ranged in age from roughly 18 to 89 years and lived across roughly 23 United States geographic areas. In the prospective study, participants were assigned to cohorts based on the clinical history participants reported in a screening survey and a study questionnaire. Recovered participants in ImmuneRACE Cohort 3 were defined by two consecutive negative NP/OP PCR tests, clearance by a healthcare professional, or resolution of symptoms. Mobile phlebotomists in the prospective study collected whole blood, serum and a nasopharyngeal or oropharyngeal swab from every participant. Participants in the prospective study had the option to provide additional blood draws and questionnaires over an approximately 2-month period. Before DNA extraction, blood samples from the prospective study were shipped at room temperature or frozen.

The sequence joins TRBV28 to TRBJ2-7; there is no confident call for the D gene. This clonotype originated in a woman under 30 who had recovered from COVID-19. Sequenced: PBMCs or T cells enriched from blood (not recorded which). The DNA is TGTGCCAGCAGCCGGAGTCCCTCCTACGAGCAGTACTTC. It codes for CASSRSPSYEQYF.